This TCR beta chain was sequenced during a study of PD-1 blockade in classical Hodgkin lymphoma (TCRdb year 2020). Background for the entire study: The study used CyTOF and TCR beta sequencing to define a peripheral blood immune signature of response to PD-1 blockade in classical Hodgkin lymphoma. Paper-wide results and their limitations: Newly diagnosed patients were reported to have lower baseline TCR diversity than healthy donors, and relapsed/refractory patients were reported to have lower baseline TCR diversity still. Only a single clinical trial cohort was studied, and what caused the repertoire differences, possibly disease activity or prior therapy, remained undefined.

The CDR3 runs 15 residues from the cysteine to the phenylalanine. Just CDR3 DNA is preserved here, 45 bases in frame from base 1. CDR1 LNHDA and CDR2 SQIVND were looked up in the germline V gene (reference sequence). V lost 2 bases and J lost 0 bases; the stretch between them is 9 bases long. Note on this clone: Its cognate antigen has yet to be identified. Per-base qualities were not stored, and no clone one base away is much larger.

Genomic DNA was isolated using the Qiagen DNeasy kit from unsorted PBMCs as well as from negatively selected CD4+ and CD8+ fractions. TCR beta CDR3 regions were subjected to amplification by immunoSEQ multiplex PCR with primers that anneal to V and J segments. Amplification bias was minimized using a synthetic immune receptor repertoire, and residual bias was removed computationally after sequencing. The paper's processing steps were these. Repertoire diversity was quantified as the Shannon entropy index using custom Python scripts. The unsorted, CD4+ and CD8+ repertoires were each analyzed separately, with the exception of combined analyses, where CD4+ and CD8+ sequences were merged in silico. The immuneACCESS repertoire file appears here via TCRdb, limited to in-frame rearrangements. These files lack a portion of the clones; in checked studies, under half of the deficit traces to unresolved V genes, and the cause of the others is not known. V and J calls and clone size are as listed in that table; D and trimming were resolved from the DNA. The sample has roughly 27,000 clones on record, about 89% of them singletons. The ten most abundant clones make up 0.35% of the sample.

This specimen's time point label, per the study, means: newly diagnosed, previously untreated cHL patient sample. CD4+ T cells were purified from thawed PBMCs by magnetic negative selection with a Miltenyi CD4+ T cell isolation kit. PBMCs from patients with newly diagnosed, previously untreated classical Hodgkin lymphoma were sequenced as a comparison group for the relapsed/refractory trial patients. Peripheral blood was collected in 8 mL Vacutainer Cell Preparation Tubes, from which PBMCs were isolated by centrifugation and then cryopreserved. Purified CD4+ and CD8+ fractions were generated only in cases for which an additional PBMC sample was available. Magnetically labelled cells were removed on LS columns in a quadroMACS separator, and the flow-through was collected as the purified fraction.

The chain uses TRBV19 and TRBJ2-3, with no confidently assigned D gene. The sample consisted of CD4+ T cells from blood. This receptor was taken from a human donor with classical Hodgkin lymphoma. In nucleotide form, the sequence is TGTGCCAGTAGTATACGGGCGGAGAGCACAGATACGCAGTATTTT. Its product reads: CASSIRAESTDTQYF.